These 20 T cell receptor beta chains came from one sample sequenced in a study of blood T cell repertoires in COVID-19 (TCRdb year 2020). Library method: the immunoSEQ multiplex PCR assay. In TCRdb, the immuneACCESS table is reduced to in-frame sequences with V and J assigned. These tables do not hold every clone; where another copy was compared, an unresolved V gene accounts for under half, and the others remain unexplained. A total of more than 200,000 clones appear in this sample, around four fifths of them only once. Jointly, the top ten make up around 4.2% of the sample. The sample comprised peripheral blood. These receptors originate from a man in his 60s with acute or convalescent COVID-19.

J is TRBJ2-5 and V is TRBV7-8; 8 bases align to TRBD2. Looked up from germline, CDR1 is SGHVS and CDR2 is FQNEAQ. V was clipped by 5 bases and J by 5 bases; unmatched bases: 16. CDR3 length: 17 amino acids. The CDR3, as DNA: TGTGCCAGCAGCGAAAGTGGGGGAAGCGGGAGTAGGGAGACCCAGTACTTC. This translates into CASSESGGSGSRETQYF.

The V and J genes are TRBV2 and TRBJ1-1; TRBD1 is a possible D gene (6 bases). Germline-derived CDR1 and CDR2 are SNHLY and FYNNEI. The CDR3 has 14 amino acids. V lost 5 bases and J 0 bases, leaving 10 bases between the germline ends. CDR3 sequence reads: CASSNQGMNTEAFF. The DNA of the CDR3 is TGTGCCAGCAGTAACCAGGGGATGAACACTGAAGCTTTCTTT.

The rearrangement uses TRBV5-5 and TRBJ2-7; possibly TRBD1 for D (6 bases). Trimming removed 3 bases from V and 2 bases from J, with 12 bases in between. CDR3 length: 14 amino acids. The germline CDR1 and CDR2 sequences are SGHKS and YYEKEE (reference sequence). CDR3 DNA sequence: TGTGCCAGCAGCTCTACAGGGTTGGCCTACGAGCAGTACTTC. This gives the protein CASSSTGLAYEQYF.

This clone showed up just a few times. The chain recombines TRBV7-3 with TRBJ1-1; 10 nucleotides align to TRBD1. J was trimmed by 1 base and V by 5 bases; bases with no gene match: 4. The CDR3 totals 15 residues. Per germline, CDR1 SGHTA and CDR2 FQGTGA. CDR3 region: CASSPGQGPNTEAFF. The CDR3 nucleotides are TGTGCCAGCAGCCCGGGACAGGGGCCGAACACTGAAGCTTTCTTT.

The sample holds a few counts of this clone. Within the sample, other DNA sequences also encode this same CDR3. The chain couples TRBV5-6 to TRBJ1-6, with D perhaps TRBD1 (5 bases). This CDR3 has 13 amino acids. The germline V gene has CDR1 SGHDT and CDR2 YYEEEE. V dropped 0 bases and J dropped 7 bases, with 5 bases sitting between them. The CDR3 here is CASSLDRNSPLHF. The CDR3, as DNA: TGTGCCAGCAGCTTGGACAGGAATTCACCCCTCCACTTT.

The rearrangement joins TRBV28 to TRBJ1-2; a possible D gene is TRBD1 (6 bases). Germline assignment: CDR1 MDHEN and CDR2 SYDVKM. The germline V and J ends were trimmed by 2 bases and 6 bases, with 10 bases remaining between them. There are 13 residues in the CDR3. CDR3 in amino acids: CASSLAGANGYTF. The CDR3 DNA is TGTGCCAGCAGTTTAGCGGGGGCGAATGGCTACACCTTC.

This clone came up once. The chain recombines TRBV11-3 with TRBJ2-1; a weak D match, TRBD1 (6 bases). The germline gives CDR1 SGHNT, CDR2 YENEEA. The CDR3 extends over 14 amino acids. V dropped 5 bases and J dropped 4 bases, with 12 bases sitting between them. The CDR3 is CASSLQGRYNEQFF. In DNA form, the CDR3 reads TGTGCCAGCAGCCTACAGGGTAGGTACAATGAGCAGTTCTTC.

This chain connects TRBV9 to TRBJ2-7; D possibly corresponds to TRBD2 (6 bases). Trimming pared 4 bases from V and 2 bases from J, leaving 13 bases between. The length of the CDR3 is 14 residues. Germline V gives CDR1 SGDLS, CDR2 YYNGEE. The CDR3: CASSPEWGAYEQYF. CDR3 DNA: TGTGCCAGCAGCCCAGAGTGGGGGGCCTACGAGCAGTACTTC.

This clone was seen only a few times. The CDR3 DNA follows: TGTGCCAGCAGTTTTTTCGTAGCGGGGGTAAGCACAGATACGCAGTATTTT. Translating gives CASSFFVAGVSTDTQYF. The chain employs TRBV28 and TRBJ2-3, with 9 bases fitting TRBD2. Losses at the gene ends were 3 bases for V and 0 bases for J; bases not matched to a gene: 7. CDR1 is MDHEN and CDR2 is SYDVKM in the germline V gene. The CDR3 consists of 17 residues. The complete variable domain, with remaining parts taken from reference TRBV28 and TRBJ2-3, reads DVKVTQSSRYLVKRTGEKVFLECVQDMDHENMFWYRQDPGLGLRLIYFSYDVKMKEKGDIPEGYSVSREKKERFSLILESASTNQTSMYLCASSFFVAGVSTDTQYFGPGTRLTVL.

The chain joins TRBV2 to TRBJ2-5; D perhaps matches TRBD1 (5 bases). Per germline, CDR1 SNHLY and CDR2 FYNNEI. The CDR3 runs 14 residues. V was pared by 7 bases and J by 3 bases, with 15 bases between. This CDR3 is CASNIQGREETQYF. For the CDR3, the DNA is TGTGCCAGCAACATCCAGGGTAGGGAAGAGACCCAGTACTTC.

The V gene is TRBV10-3, the J gene TRBJ1-1, with unresolved D. CDR1 is ENHRY and CDR2 is SYGVKD in the germline V gene. This CDR3 has 13 residues. Trimming pared 6 bases from V and 1 base from J, leaving 9 bases between. CDR3 DNA sequence: TGTGCCATCAGAGAAAGACAGAACACTGAAGCTTTCTTT. Translated, it gives CAIRERQNTEAFF.

The J gene is TRBJ1-1, the V gene TRBV5-1, with no clear D. Germline V gene sequence: CDR1 SGHRS, CDR2 YFSETQ. The V end was cut by 7 bases, the J end by 1 base, with 11 bases between. The CDR3 is made up of 13 amino acids. The CDR3: CASLGTANTEAFF. As DNA, the CDR3 is TGCGCCAGCCTAGGAACGGCGAACACTGAAGCTTTCTTT.

The CDR3 loop reads CASSFLTGGTGELFF. The CDR3 DNA follows: TGTGCCAGCAGTTTTTTGACAGGGGGCACCGGGGAGCTGTTTTTT. The chain employs TRBV27 and TRBJ2-2; 9 bases are shared with TRBD1. V lost 3 bases and J lost 4; bases outside the gene matches: 3. Germline assignment: CDR1 MNHEY and CDR2 SMNVEV (reference sequence). CDR3 length: 15 amino acids.

This clone appeared a few times. The chain joins TRBV7-9 to TRBJ1-6; TRBD1 might be the D (5 bases). The V end was cut by 1 base, the J end by 7 bases, with 17 bases between. This CDR3 comprises 17 residues. Germline V gene data show CDR1 as SEHNR and CDR2 as FQNEAQ (reference sequence). CDR3 protein: CASSLVSGTKANSPLHF. The CDR3 bases are TGTGCCAGCAGCTTAGTTTCTGGGACTAAAGCAAATTCACCCCTCCACTTT. Using reference TRBV7-9 and TRBJ1-6 for the parts outside the CDR3, the full variable domain is DTGVSQNPRHKITKRGQNVTFRCDPISEHNRLYWYRQTLGQGPEFLTYFQNEAQLEKSRLLSDRFSAERPKGSFSTLEIQRTEQGDSAMYLCASSLVSGTKANSPLHFGNGTRLTVT.

DNA for the CDR3: TGTGCCAGCAGCACCTCCGGGACAGGGTCCTACGAGCAGTACTTC. Amino acids: CASSTSGTGSYEQYF. The chain joins TRBV28 to TRBJ2-7; 9 bases are shared with TRBD1. Looked up from germline, CDR1 is MDHEN and CDR2 is SYDVKM. This CDR3 is built from 15 residues. Losses at the gene ends were 6 bases for V and 1 base for J; bases not matched to a gene: 7.

V usage is TRBV30 and J usage is TRBJ2-7, with D maybe TRBD1 (5 bases). The CDR3 consists of 14 residues. Trimming left V 7 bases short and J 5 bases short, with 21 bases between. Germline V gene data show CDR1 as GTSNPN and CDR2 as SVGIG (reference sequence). CDR3 amino acids: CASTPWTQDHEQYF. CDR3 in DNA: TGTGCCTCAACCCCCTGGACACAGGACCACGAGCAGTACTTC.

The table lists this clone with a few counts. The V call is TRBV5-1, the J call TRBJ1-4; a possible D gene is TRBD1 (6 bases). CDR3 length: 14 amino acids. Trimming pared 5 bases from V and 4 bases from J, leaving 12 bases between. Germline values: CDR1 SGHRS, CDR2 YFSETQ. CDR3 residues: CASSETGRNEKLFF. CDR3 DNA sequence: TGCGCCAGCAGTGAGACAGGCCGTAATGAAAAACTGTTTTTT.

The V and J genes are TRBV27 and TRBJ2-7; 7 bases fit TRBD1. Germline loops: CDR1 MNHEY, CDR2 SMNVEV (reference sequence). The CDR3 is 14 residues long. The trim removed 5 bases at V and 9 bases at J, leaving 13 bases unmatched. CDR3 nucleotides: TGTGCCAGCAGTGCCAGGGGACAGATTAACGCGCAGTACTTC. Translated, it gives CASSARGQINAQYF.

This clone was recorded once. The chain combines TRBV2 with TRBJ1-2; D gene uncertain. This CDR3 has 13 residues. With 5 bases removed from V and 5 bases from J, the gap between germline ends came to 12 bases. The germline gives CDR1 SNHLY, CDR2 FYNNEI. CDR3 protein: CASSWERSYGYTF. The CDR3 nucleotides read TGTGCCAGCAGTTGGGAGCGGTCTTATGGCTACACCTTC.

At least ten counts were recorded for this clone. The CDR3 nucleotides are TGTGCCAGTACCTTCGGTGGGACAGGTGGAACTGGCTACACCTTC. It yields the protein CASTFGGTGGTGYTF. The chain couples TRBV19 to TRBJ1-2, with TRBD1 matching 8 bases. Looked up from germline, CDR1 is LNHDA and CDR2 is SQIVND (reference sequence). The CDR3 contains 15 residues. V dropped 7 bases and J dropped 7; count of bases not matched to a gene: 14.